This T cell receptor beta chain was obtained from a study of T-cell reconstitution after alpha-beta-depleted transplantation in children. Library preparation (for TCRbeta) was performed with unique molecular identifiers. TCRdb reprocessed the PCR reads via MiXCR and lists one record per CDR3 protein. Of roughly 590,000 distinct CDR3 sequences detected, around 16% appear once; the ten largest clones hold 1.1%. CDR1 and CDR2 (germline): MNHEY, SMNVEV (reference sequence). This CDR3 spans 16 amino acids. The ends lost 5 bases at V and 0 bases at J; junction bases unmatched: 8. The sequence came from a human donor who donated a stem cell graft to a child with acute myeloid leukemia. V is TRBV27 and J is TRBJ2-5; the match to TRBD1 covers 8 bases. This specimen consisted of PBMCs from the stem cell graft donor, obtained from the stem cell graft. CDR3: CASSLGQGPYQETQYF. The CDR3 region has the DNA TGTGCCAGCAGTCTAGGACAGGGACCGTACCAAGAGACCCAGTACTTC.